This is a list of T cell receptor beta chains from one sample in a study of blood T cell repertoires in COVID-19. Clones were sequenced by immunoSEQ multiplex PCR, and TCRdb holds only the in-frame ones, with some missing. The repertoire holds 150,000 to 200,000 clones, around 81% seen once, with about 2.7% in the top ten. The sequencing input was peripheral blood. Receptors originate from a human donor with acute or convalescent COVID-19. The donor label of this sample is uncertain. CDR3s include the opening cysteine and the closing phenylalanine or tryptophan. A D gene is named only where the DNA matches it firmly. Expanded clones get a size class; other rows say once, few or many, or leave the size out.

TRBV28,NA,TRBJ1-2,TRBD1,TGTGCCAACACCCCCAATCTTGCCGGGACAGGTTTTGACGGCTACACCTTC,CANTPNLAGTGFDGYTF
TRBV5-1,NA,TRBJ1-1,TRBD1,TGCGCCAGCAGATCTTTGGGACAGTCTAACACTGAAGCTTTCTTT,CASRSLGQSNTEAFF
TRBV5-1,NA,TRBJ2-3,TRBD1,TGCGCCAGCAGCCCAATGGGACAGTCAGGTACGCAGTATTTT,CASSPMGQSGTQYF
TRBV11-1,NA,TRBJ2-7,NA,TGTGCCAGCAGCTTAGTCGACGAGCAGTACTTC,CASSLVDEQYF
TRBV4-2,once,TRBJ1-2,NA,TGTGCCAGCAGCCAAGACTGGACAGTATATGGCTACACCTTC,CASSQDWTVYGYTF
TRBV12-3/TRBV12-4,NA,TRBJ1-2,NA,TGTGCCAGCAGTCCCCGGGGGGACTATGGCTACACCTTC,CASSPRGDYGYTF
TRBV5-1,NA,TRBJ2-1,TRBD2,TGCGCCAGCAGCTTGGTTGGGGGGGTCTCCTACAATGAGCAGTTCTTC,CASSLVGGVSYNEQFF
TRBV15,NA,TRBJ1-1,NA,TGTGCCACCAGCAAAGGACGCGGGGTCGGGTTTACTGAAGCTTTCTTT,CATSKGRGVGFTEAFF
TRBV3-1/TRBV3-2,few,TRBJ2-5,TRBD1,TGTGCCAGCAGCCAAGATCGGACAGGTTGGTACCAAGAGACCCAGTACTTC,CASSQDRTGWYQETQYF
TRBV13,NA,TRBJ2-3,TRBD2,TGTGCCAGCAGCGGGGCTAGCGGGGGCTTCGCAGATACGCAGTATTTT,CASSGASGGFADTQYF
TRBV19,NA,TRBJ1-5,NA,TGTGCCAGTAGTATCATTGGGGGGGGGAGCAATCAGCCCCAGCATTTT,CASSIIGGGSNQPQHF
TRBV19,NA,TRBJ1-4,TRBD1,TGTGCCATCTCTGGGGGACAGGGCCGATACGAAGCTAATGAAAAACTGTTTTTT,CAISGGQGRYEANEKLFF
TRBV7-7,NA,TRBJ2-3,NA,TGTGCTAGCAGCTTAGGGGGCGGGGGCCCCGATACGCAGTATTTT,CASSLGGGGPDTQYF
TRBV5-1,NA,TRBJ1-4,TRBD1,TGCGCCAGCAGCTTATGGACAGGGGGAGCAACTAATGAAAAACTGTTTTTT,CASSLWTGGATNEKLFF
TRBV3-1/TRBV3-2,NA,TRBJ1-6,NA,TGTGCCAGCAGCCAAGAGGGCAGGTATAATTCACCCCTCCACTTT,CASSQEGRYNSPLHF
TRBV9,NA,TRBJ1-5,NA,TGTGCCAGCAGCTTCCGACTAGCGATGTGGCAGCCCCAGCATTTT,CASSFRLAMWQPQHF
TRBV5-5,NA,TRBJ2-5,NA,TGTGCCAGCAGCCCTTGGCCGGGGGAAAGCCAGTACTTC,CASSPWPGESQYF
TRBV27,NA,TRBJ2-7,NA,TGTGCCAGCAGTTTAAGGAGCCTCGGGGAGCAGTACTTC,CASSLRSLGEQYF
TRBV30,NA,TRBJ2-7,TRBD1,TGTGCCTGGTCCAACTTACCCGACAGGGGCGACGAGCAGTACTTC,CAWSNLPDRGDEQYF
TRBV9,NA,TRBJ2-7,NA,TGTGCCAGCAGCGTCTCGACAGGCTACGAGCAGTACTTC,CASSVSTGYEQYF
TRBV12-3/TRBV12-4,NA,TRBJ1-2,NA,TGTGCCAGCAGTTCCAGGCTCTATGGCTACACCTTC,CASSSRLYGYTF
TRBV7-2,NA,TRBJ2-3,NA,TGTGCCAGCAGCTTAGCCACAGGACCTGATACGCAGTATTTT,CASSLATGPDTQYF
TRBV14,NA,TRBJ1-4,NA,TGTGCCAGCAGCCAAGGTGGTAGGGGCGTCGGTGAAAAACTGTTTTTT,CASSQGGRGVGEKLFF
TRBV9,NA,TRBJ2-5,TRBD2,TGTGCCAGCAGCGTAGCAGGACTAGCGGAAGAGACCCAGTACTTC,CASSVAGLAEETQYF
TRBV10-2,NA,TRBJ1-2,NA,TGCGCCAGCGCGGACTATTTAGCAGAGGGCTACACCTTC,CASADYLAEGYTF
TRBV21-1,NA,TRBJ1-2,NA,TGTGCCAGCAGCAAAGTTCGGTTTCAGGGAAGGGGTTTC,CASSKVRFQGRGF
TRBV2,NA,TRBJ2-7,NA,TGTGCCAGCAGTCAGGGAGGCCCCTACGAGCAGTACTTC,CASSQGGPYEQYF
TRBV3-1/TRBV3-2,NA,TRBJ2-1,TRBD1,TGTGCCAGCAGCCAAAGGGACCGGGACAGCTACAATGAGCAGTTCTTC,CASSQRDRDSYNEQFF
TRBV19,NA,TRBJ2-7,TRBD1,TGTGCCAGTAGTGCAGACAGGGACTCCTACGAGCAGTACTTC,CASSADRDSYEQYF
TRBV7-8,NA,TRBJ2-1,TRBD2,TGTGCCAGCAGCTTCGGCGGGAGCCCCTACAATGAGCAGTTCTTC,CASSFGGSPYNEQFF
TRBV11-2,NA,TRBJ2-1,TRBD2,TGTGCCAGCAGCTTAGATCTAACTAGCGGGAGTTACAATGAGCAGTTCTTC,CASSLDLTSGSYNEQFF
TRBV7-2,NA,TRBJ2-5,NA,TGTGCCAGCAGCCAGTCGCGGGCAGGAGAGACCCAGTACTTC,CASSQSRAGETQYF
TRBV2,once,TRBJ2-2,TRBD2,TGTGCCAGCAGGTTTACTAGCGGGAGGTCGAACACCGGGGAGCTGTTTTTT,CASRFTSGRSNTGELFF
TRBV5-1,NA,TRBJ1-1,TRBD1,TGCGCCAGCAGCCCTAACAGACAGGGGTCGGGCACTGAAGCTTTCTTT,CASSPNRQGSGTEAFF
TRBV28,many,TRBJ1-3,NA,TGTGCCAGCAGCGGGTCCCAACCCATCTCTGGAAACACCATATATTTT,CASSGSQPISGNTIYF
TRBV10-3,once,TRBJ1-3,TRBD1,TGTGCCATCAGTGAGTTCCCCGGGACAGGGGTTGGAAACACCATATATTTT,CAISEFPGTGVGNTIYF
TRBV28,NA,TRBJ2-7,TRBD1,TGTGCCAGCAGGCGGACAGGGCAAAATCCGCGGGAGCAGTACTTC,CASRRTGQNPREQYF
TRBV19,NA,TRBJ1-1,NA,TGTGCCAGTAGCCTAGTCTCCGAAGCTTTCTTT,CASSLVSEAFF
TRBV9,NA,TRBJ2-1,TRBD2,TGTGCCAGCAGCATCGGACTAGCGAATGAGCAGTTCTTC,CASSIGLANEQFF
TRBV11-3,NA,TRBJ2-1,NA,TGTGCCAGCAGCTTAGGGGGCAATGGGGGCGATGAGCAGTTCTTC,CASSLGGNGGDEQFF
TRBV14,once,TRBJ2-3,NA,TGTGCCAGCAGCCGGGGAGGTCCAGATACGCAGTATTTT,CASSRGGPDTQYF
TRBV7-9,NA,TRBJ2-5,NA,TGTGCCAGCAGCTTCGAGGCATACGGGACCCAGTACTTC,CASSFEAYGTQYF
TRBV12-3/TRBV12-4,NA,TRBJ1-2,TRBD1,TGTGCCAGCAGTTTCAGGACAGGGGATGGCTACACCTTC,CASSFRTGDGYTF
TRBV21-1,NA,TRBJ1-4,NA,TGTGCCAGCAGCGAGAGGGACAGGGAGGGGAGTGATGAAAAACTGTTTTTT,CASSERDREGSDEKLFF
TRBV7-8,NA,TRBJ2-5,NA,TGTGCCAGCAGCTTAGCGTTCGTGGAGACCCAGTACTTC,CASSLAFVETQYF
TRBV5-1,NA,TRBJ1-1,NA,TGCGCCAGCAGCTTGGCCGGGACCGAGGGAGGCCTTTTTTTCTTT,CASSLAGTEGGLFFF
TRBV11-2,NA,TRBJ1-1,TRBD1,TGTGCCAGCAGGCTCCGGGACAGCGAAGCTTTCTTT,CASRLRDSEAFF
TRBV4-1,NA,TRBJ2-3,TRBD2,TGCGCCAGCAGCCGATCTTTAGCGGGAAGCACAGATACGCAGTATTTT,CASSRSLAGSTDTQYF
TRBV3-1/TRBV3-2,NA,TRBJ1-1,TRBD1,TGTGCCAGCAGCCCGGGACAGGGGTGGATGAACACTGAAGCTTTCTTT,CASSPGQGWMNTEAFF
TRBV4-1,NA,TRBJ2-3,NA,TGCGCCAGCAGCACCTTTGGGGGCCTCACAGATACGCAGTATTTT,CASSTFGGLTDTQYF
TRBV3-1/TRBV3-2,few,TRBJ2-5,NA,TGTGCCAGCAGCCAAGATGGAATTGGCCTAGCCAAAGAGACCCAGTACTTC,CASSQDGIGLAKETQYF
TRBV30,NA,TRBJ2-5,TRBD2,TGTGCCTGGAGTCCCGGACTAGCGGGGAGACAAGAGACCCAGTACTTC,CAWSPGLAGRQETQYF
TRBV7-3,NA,TRBJ2-3,NA,TGTGCCAGCAGCTTAGTCCTAGCTGGAACGCAGTATTTT,CASSLVLAGTQYF